Below, 20 T cell receptor beta chains from the same sample are listed, as sequenced in a study of OX40 agonist ivuxolimab in advanced cancers. Here immunoSEQ multiplex PCR was the method, and the copy in TCRdb shows in-frame clones only, minus some. Of tens of thousands of clones listed, roughly 82% are singletons. The sample consisted of CD4+ or CD8+ T cells sorted from blood, taken in a trial of the OX40 agonist ivuxolimab. These receptors came from an adult with an advanced solid tumor such as melanoma, head and neck, liver or kidney cancer.

The chain is built from TRBV6-6 and TRBJ2-7, with 9 bases that match TRBD1. The CDR3 loop spans 15 amino acids. Germline-derived CDR1 and CDR2 are MNHNY and SVGAGI (reference sequence). V trimming: 5 bases; J trimming: 0 bases; junction bases outside the gene matches: 5. The CDR3 sequence is CASSRGTGSSYEQYF. The CDR3 DNA reads as TGTGCCAGCAGTCGCGGGACAGGGAGCTCCTACGAGCAGTACTTC.

V and J are TRBV23-1 and TRBJ2-7, with 8 nucleotides matching TRBD1. TRBV23-1 is an open reading frame whose function is uncertain. CDR3 size: 14 residues. J lost 5 bases, V lost 6 bases, and 9 bases had no gene match. CDR3 sequence: CASRLDREFHEQYF. The CDR3 DNA is TGCGCCAGCAGACTGGACAGGGAGTTCCACGAGCAGTACTTC.

The chain joins TRBV6-6 to TRBJ1-2; the match to TRBD1 covers 8 bases. The CDR3 sequence is 14 residues long. Germline CDR1 and CDR2: MNHNY and SVGAGI (reference sequence). The V gene end was trimmed by 2 bases and the J gene end by 13 bases; junction bases not matched to a gene: 12. In DNA form, the CDR3 reads TGTGCCAGCAGTTACGCGCAGGGGGCATTATCGTCCACCTTC. Translating it yields CASSYAQGALSSTF.

The chain employs TRBV6-9 and TRBJ2-1, with 8 bases identical to TRBD2. There are 15 residues in the CDR3. The germline V gene has CDR1 MNHGY and CDR2 SVAAGI. V lost 2 bases and J lost 5; bases outside the gene matches: 5. CDR3 protein: CASSYIPTSDNEQFF. The CDR3 DNA follows: TGTGCCAGCAGTTATATCCCGACTAGCGACAATGAGCAGTTCTTC.

This rearrangement joins TRBV28 to TRBJ1-2; D ambiguous. Germline CDR1 is MDHEN and CDR2 is SYDVKM. Trimming left V 7 bases short and J 7 bases short, with 13 bases between. CDR3 length: 12 amino acids. The CDR3 region is CASKLTVSGYTF. The CDR3 DNA reads as TGTGCCAGCAAATTGACGGTTTCTGGCTACACCTTC.

The chain joins TRBV19 to TRBJ1-1; 7 bases are shared with TRBD1. The V gene's germline CDR1 is LNHDA and CDR2 SQIVND (reference sequence). The trim removed 3 bases at V and 2 bases at J, leaving 9 bases unmatched. The CDR3 has 16 amino acids. The CDR3 nucleotides are TGTGCCAGTAGTATGCTCTTAGGGGGCGTCAACACTGAAGCTTTCTTT. As protein: CASSMLLGGVNTEAFF.

The rearrangement uses TRBV7-6 and TRBJ2-2, with D hard to call. The germline CDR1 and CDR2 sequences are SGHVS and FNYEAQ. Trimming took off 2 bases at V and 4 bases at J, with 8 bases between the two ends. This CDR3 is 14 amino acids long. The CDR3 sequence is CASSLLQSTGELFF. The CDR3 region has the DNA TGTGCCAGCAGCTTATTACAGAGCACCGGGGAGCTGTTTTTT.

The chain joins TRBV7-7 to TRBJ2-1; 7 bases agree with TRBD1. The length of the CDR3 is 15 residues. With 3 bases clipped from V and 6 bases from J, the junction kept 8 bases outside the gene matches. From germline, CDR1 is SSHAT and CDR2 FNYEAQ (reference sequence). CDR3 in DNA: TGTGCCAGCAGCTTTGCCCCGACAGGGTTCAATGAGCAGTTCTTC. It is translated as CASSFAPTGFNEQFF.

This chain joins TRBV19 and TRBJ2-3, with 8 bases that match TRBD2. V lost 5 bases to trimming and J lost 6 bases; unmatched junction nucleotides: 7. The CDR3 loop spans 14 amino acids. In germline, CDR1 is LNHDA, CDR2 SQIVND (reference sequence). The CDR3 loop is CASSVAGTPDTQYF. The CDR3 nucleotides are TGTGCCAGTAGTGTAGCGGGGACCCCCGATACGCAGTATTTT.

The V gene is TRBV18, the J gene TRBJ2-3; D remains ambiguous. Looked up from germline, CDR1 is KGHSH and CDR2 is LQKENI. The CDR3 length is 17 residues. V lost 2 bases, J lost 0 bases, and 15 bases lay in between. The chain's CDR3 is CASSPRLLGFSTDTQYF. CDR3 DNA sequence: TGTGCCAGCTCACCAAGGTTGCTCGGGTTTAGCACAGATACGCAGTATTTT.

The chain uses TRBV27 and TRBJ1-3, with a tentative D call TRBD1 (5 bases). Trimming took off 2 bases at V and 2 bases at J, with 16 bases between the two ends. Per germline, CDR1 MNHEY and CDR2 SMNVEV (reference sequence). This CDR3 is 17 amino acids long. The CDR3 region has the DNA TGTGCCAGCAGTTTAAGGAGCCGGGGGGGACCTGGAAACACCATATATTTT. It codes for CASSLRSRGGPGNTIYF.

This chain uses TRBV28 with TRBJ1-1; D is unclear. This CDR3 has 12 residues. The germline CDR1 and CDR2 sequences are MDHEN and SYDVKM. V dropped 11 bases and J dropped 3 bases, with 13 bases sitting between them. The CDR3 DNA follows: TGTGCCTCCCACGGGGTTTACACTGAAGCTTTCTTT. Its protein is CASHGVYTEAFF.

The chain employs TRBV5-1 and TRBJ2-2; D unclear. CDR1 SGHRS and CDR2 YFSETQ come from the germline V gene. This CDR3 spans 17 amino acids. With 0 bases removed from V and 4 bases from J, the gap between germline ends came to 16 bases. This CDR3 reads CASSLGSQSDFTGELFF. Written as DNA, the CDR3 is TGCGCCAGCAGCTTGGGCAGTCAATCAGATTTCACCGGGGAGCTGTTTTTT.

The V and J genes are TRBV5-6 and TRBJ2-2, with 7 bases that match TRBD2. The CDR3 length is 14 residues. Germline CDR1 is SGHDT and CDR2 is YYEEEE. J gave up 5 bases and V 1 base, and 2 bases lay outside the gene matches. The CDR3 region has the DNA TGTGCCAGCAGCTTGTTCGGGGGGACCGGGGAGCTGTTTTTT. It specifies CASSLFGGTGELFF.

The CDR3 is CASSLGPSSTDTQYF. In DNA form, the CDR3 reads TGTGCCAGCAGCTTGGGGCCTTCTAGCACAGATACGCAGTATTTT. V usage is TRBV5-6 and J usage is TRBJ2-3, with unresolved D. The CDR3 loop spans 15 amino acids. The ends were cut back, 0 bases at V and 0 bases at J, with 8 bases in the middle. Per germline, CDR1 SGHDT and CDR2 YYEEEE.

The gene calls are TRBV28 and TRBJ2-7; D tentatively reads TRBD1 or TRBD2 (5 bases each). Germline assignment: CDR1 MDHEN and CDR2 SYDVKM. The V gene lost 5 bases and the J gene lost 2 bases, with 10 bases spanning the gap. CDR3 size: 13 residues. The CDR3 protein is CASSAGTTYEQYV. CDR3 DNA sequence: TGTGCCAGCAGTGCCGGGACGACCTACGAGCAGTACGTC.

The chain carries TRBV11-1 and TRBJ1-1; 7 positions match TRBD1. V was clipped by 4 bases and J by 0 bases; unmatched bases: 5. In germline, CDR1 is SGHAT, CDR2 FQDESV (reference sequence). The CDR3 spans 15 residues. CDR3: CASSSGQLMNTEAFF. The CDR3 DNA reads as TGTGCCAGCAGCTCGGGACAGCTCATGAACACTGAAGCTTTCTTT.

This chain uses TRBV6-1 with TRBJ1-4; D is unclear. The V and J ends lost 6 bases and 8 bases respectively, with 10 bases between them. CDR1 and CDR2 from the germline V gene are MNHNS and SASEGT. CDR3 size: 12 residues. CDR3 sequence reads: CASSQRGEKLFF. The CDR3 nucleotides read TGTGCCAGCAGCCAACGTGGGGAAAAACTGTTTTTT.

The chain combines TRBV10-3 with TRBJ2-2, with unresolved D. Per the germline V gene, CDR1 is ENHRY and CDR2 is SYGVKD. V lost 7 bases to trimming and J lost 1 base, with 4 bases between them. This CDR3 spans 12 amino acids. The CDR3 coding sequence is TGTGCCATCACAGGGAACACCGGGGAGCTGTTTTTT. It is translated as CAITGNTGELFF.

This chain connects TRBV11-3 to TRBJ2-5; no reliable D call. CDR3 size: 13 residues. V lost 2 bases and J lost 1, with 5 bases in between. The germline V gene encodes CDR1 SGHNT and CDR2 YENEEA. CDR3 sequence reads: CASSLWGQETQYF. The CDR3 DNA follows: TGTGCCAGCAGCTTATGGGGCCAAGAGACCCAGTACTTC.